This T cell receptor (beta chain) originates from a study of shared clonotypes between healthy human individuals. Concerning this clone itself: Its antigen is unidentified.

Trimming pared 0 bases from V and 2 bases from J, leaving 8 bases between. In germline, CDR1 is SGHKS, CDR2 YYEKEE (reference sequence). This CDR3 contains 15 residues. The input for sorted-subset replicate PCRs was around 210 ng DNA, 30,000 or so T cell genomes. Produced via immunoSEQ multiplex PCR; TCRdb's table is partial and in-frame only. The sample consists of hundreds of thousands of clones, roughly nine tenths of them appearing once. Study results and limitations: Generally, estimated richness proved larger in naive subsets than it did in memory subsets. Few donors limited the genetic and exposure-history diversity represented. The four-donor shared clonotypes exceeded non-shared clonotypes in generation probability, with non-shared ones scoring lower.

Positive CCR7 selection of CD45RO-negative cells yielded the naive CD8 cells, and terminally differentiated effector memory CD45RA+ cells were excluded. The TCR sequence derives from a young man in good health. Source material: naive CD8+ T cells sorted from blood. The chain has TRBV5-5 and TRBJ1-4; D perhaps matches TRBD1 (5 bases). The CDR3 coding sequence is TGTGCCAGCAGCTTGGACAGGCCGACTAATGAAAAACTGTTTTTT. It specifies CASSLDRPTNEKLFF.